The 25 T cell receptor beta chains below were found in one sample sequenced in a study of cytomegalovirus exposure and HLA in healthy donors. The PCR made use of 60 Vbeta and 13 Jbeta primers. TCRdb's copy holds only in-frame clones and misses some; the assay was immunoSEQ multiplex PCR. The data hold some 90,000 clones, with approximately 75% observed a single time. Sequencing used PBMCs. These receptors came from a female donor in good health and CMV-seropositive.

The chain links TRBV15 to TRBJ1-6; D call uncertain. Germline-derived CDR1 and CDR2 are LNHNV and YYDKDF (reference sequence). Trimming pared 6 bases from V and 5 bases from J, leaving 14 bases between. The CDR3 runs 15 residues. The CDR3 DNA follows: TGTGCCACCAGTCACGGAGGATCAGATAATTCACCCCTCCACTTT. Translating it yields CATSHGGSDNSPLHF.

The rearrangement joins TRBV6-5 to TRBJ1-2; TRBD1 is a possible D gene (5 bases). In germline, CDR1 is MNHEY, CDR2 SVGAGI. The CDR3 is 12 amino acids. Trimming removed 5 bases at V and 6 bases at J, with 10 bases between. CDR3: CASSPLGHGYTF. The CDR3 bases are TGTGCCAGCAGTCCATTGGGGCATGGCTACACCTTC.

V is TRBV25-1 and J is TRBJ2-1; 9 bases match TRBD2. Germline loops: CDR1 MGHDK, CDR2 SYGVNS. Trimming at V came to 5 bases and at J to 6 bases, leaving 5 bases not matched to a gene. The CDR3 spans 14 residues. Here the CDR3 DNA reads TGTGCCAGCAGTTTAGCGGGAGTGGTCAATGAGCAGTTCTTC. Translation gives CASSLAGVVNEQFF.

The chain joins TRBV5-4 to TRBJ1-3; D is unclear. Per the germline V gene, CDR1 is SGHNT and CDR2 is YYREEE (reference sequence). CDR3 length equals 13 residues. V lost 5 bases and J 3 bases, leaving 9 bases between the germline ends. DNA for the CDR3: TGTGCCAGCAGTTCCACCGGTGGAAACACCATATATTTT. Protein: CASSSTGGNTIYF.

In this sample, this clone turned up once. This chain uses TRBV6-5 with TRBJ1-2; 9 nucleotides line up with TRBD1. This CDR3 spans 14 amino acids. The J segment lost 8 bases and the V segment lost 4 bases, leaving 8 bases of the junction unmatched. From germline, CDR1 is MNHEY and CDR2 SVGAGI. The CDR3 coding sequence is TGTGCCAGCAGTTCAACCGGGACAGGGAGGGGCTACACCTTC. Translating it yields CASSSTGTGRGYTF.

The rearrangement uses TRBV6-5 and TRBJ2-5; perhaps TRBD1 as D (6 bases). With the DNA end fitting TRBJ2-7 better, the J assignment may be wrong. CDR3 length: 14 amino acids. Per germline, CDR1 MNHEY and CDR2 SVGAGI. The chain's CDR3 is CASSYSGQRYEQYF. The DNA for the CDR3 is TGTGCCAGCAGTTACTCCGGACAGCGCTACGAGCAGTACTTC.

The chain uses TRBV25-1 and TRBJ2-7; 8 bases are shared with TRBD2. The length of the CDR3 is 14 residues. With 8 bases clipped from V and 4 bases from J, the junction kept 10 bases outside the gene matches. Germline V gene sequence: CDR1 MGHDK, CDR2 SYGVNS. CDR3 residues: CASAPGGGKYEQYF. The CDR3 nucleotides read TGTGCCAGCGCCCCGGGGGGGGGTAAGTACGAGCAGTACTTC.

The V call is TRBV5-1, the J call TRBJ2-5, with TRBD2 identical over 9 bases. Trimming cost V 1 base and J 0 bases; bases outside gene matches: 4. Germline V gene sequence: CDR1 SGHRS, CDR2 YFSETQ. This CDR3 is built from 16 residues. In DNA, the CDR3 is TGCGCCAGCAGCTTGATGACTAGCGGATACCAAGAGACCCAGTACTTC. This translates into CASSLMTSGYQETQYF.

The chain couples TRBV30 to TRBJ1-1; D might be TRBD1 (6 bases). Trimming pared 1 base from V and 4 bases from J, leaving 10 bases between. Germline assignment: CDR1 GTSNPN and CDR2 SVGIG (reference sequence). This CDR3 spans 13 amino acids. The CDR3: CAWSEGVGTEAFF. For the CDR3, the DNA is TGTGCCTGGAGTGAGGGGGTGGGCACTGAAGCTTTCTTT.

The chain combines TRBV7-6 with TRBJ2-7; D might be TRBD2 (6 bases). CDR1 and CDR2 from the germline V gene are SGHVS and FNYEAQ. V was trimmed by 3 bases and J by 0 bases, leaving 12 bases between them. This CDR3 region has 15 residues. CDR3 sequence reads: CASSFGGLSSYEQYF. In DNA form, the CDR3 reads TGTGCCAGCAGCTTCGGGGGTTTGAGCTCCTACGAGCAGTACTTC.

The J gene is TRBJ1-2, the V gene TRBV4-3; 7 bases are a match to TRBD1. CDR1 and CDR2 (germline): LGHNA, YSLEER. Trimming took 4 bases from V and 6 from J; bases not matched to a gene: 14. The CDR3 is 16 amino acids. CDR3 DNA sequence: TGCGCCAGCAGCCCCCTCCCGACAGGGAGCGAGGATGGCTACACCTTC. Translated: CASSPLPTGSEDGYTF.

The V gene is TRBV5-6, the J gene TRBJ1-1, with D uncertain. CDR3 size: 19 residues. Germline CDR1 SGHDT, CDR2 YYEEEE. Between the trimmed V and J ends, which lost 2 bases and 2 bases, there was a span of 25 bases. The CDR3 DNA follows: TGTGCCAGCAGCTTCACCGCGAGTAGGAGGGCCCGGTTAAACACTGAAGCTTTCTTT. It specifies CASSFTASRRARLNTEAFF.

This clone was found a few times. The gene calls are TRBV2 and TRBJ2-2, with 11 nucleotides matching TRBD2. The CDR3 is 16 amino acids. The V segment lost 4 bases and the J segment 2 bases; nucleotides outside the gene matches: 3. Germline V CDR1 and CDR2: SNHLY, FYNNEI. The DNA of the CDR3 is TGTGCCAGCAGTGTACTAGCGGGGGACAACACCGGGGAGCTGTTTTTT. This gives the protein CASSVLAGDNTGELFF.

The DNA for the CDR3 is TGTGCCAGCAGCCCCGGGAGGGGCGCAGGGAGGAACTACGAGCAGTACTTC. As protein: CASSPGRGAGRNYEQYF. This sequence joins TRBV11-2 and TRBJ2-7, with 8 bases lining up with TRBD2. After removal of 5 bases from V and 3 bases from J, the junction contained 15 bases not matched to a gene. The germline gives CDR1 SGHAT, CDR2 FQNNGV. This CDR3 has 17 amino acids.

The chain is built from TRBV30 and TRBJ2-7; D may be TRBD2 (6 bases). The length of the CDR3 is 13 residues. CDR1 is GTSNPN, CDR2 SVGIG, per germline (reference sequence). The ends were cut back, 8 bases at V and 0 bases at J, with 14 bases in the middle. DNA for the CDR3: TGTGCCAGACAAAGGCGGGACTCCTACGAGCAGTACTTC. Translated, it gives CARQRRDSYEQYF.

The chain joins TRBV15 to TRBJ1-2; tentatively, D is TRBD1 (6 bases). Trimming removed 6 bases from V and 7 bases from J, with 18 bases in between. Germline V gene lookup returns CDR1 LNHNV and CDR2 YYDKDF (reference sequence). CDR3 size: 14 residues. The CDR3 bases are TGTGCCACCAGGAACCCCAGGGGAGCAGGTGGCTACACCTTC. Its translation is CATRNPRGAGGYTF. Full variable domain (outside the CDR3, taken from reference TRBV15 and TRBJ1-2): DAMVIQNPRYQVTQFGKPVTLSCSQTLNHNVMYWYQQKSSQAPKLLFHYYDKDFNNEADTPDNFQSRRPNTSFCFLDIRSPGLGDTAMYLCATRNPRGAGGYTFGSGTRLTVV.

The CDR3 nucleotides read TGTGCCAGCAGCCCCCGACCGGAGGGGGAGCAGTACTTC. As protein: CASSPRPEGEQYF. The chain links TRBV13 to TRBJ2-7; possible D gene TRBD2, 6 bases. V lost 5 bases and J 7 bases, leaving 15 bases between the germline ends. This CDR3 is 13 amino acids long. In germline, CDR1 is PRHDT, CDR2 FYEKMQ (reference sequence).

The J gene is TRBJ2-1, the V gene TRBV4-3; 8 bases are shared with TRBD2. J was trimmed by 8 bases and V by 1 base; bases with no gene match: 10. This CDR3 is built from 16 residues. Germline V lookup: CDR1 LGHNA, CDR2 YSLEER. The CDR3: CASSQVPRTSQDEQFF. Here the CDR3 DNA reads TGCGCCAGCAGCCAAGTCCCCCGGACTAGCCAGGATGAGCAGTTCTTC.

The chain carries TRBV4-2 and TRBJ2-2, with 11 positions matching TRBD2. V shed 4 bases, J shed 6 bases, and the junction held 7 bases outside the gene matches. This CDR3 region has 16 residues. Germline loops: CDR1 LGHNA, CDR2 YNFKEQ. CDR3 nucleotides: TGTGCCAGCAGCCCAGCTACTAGCGGGGGCTCCGGGGAGCTGTTTTTT. This sequence encodes CASSPATSGGSGELFF.

This rearrangement joins TRBV7-8 to TRBJ1-5; D not resolved. Germline assignment: CDR1 SGHVS and CDR2 FQNEAQ. V was cut by 6 bases and J by 6 bases, with 18 bases left in between. The CDR3 totals 15 residues. The CDR3 here is CASRSSPEEGQPQHF. The CDR3 DNA is TGTGCCAGCAGATCCAGCCCCGAGGAAGGTCAGCCCCAGCATTTT. The whole variable domain, remainder taken from reference TRBV7-8 and TRBJ1-5, is GAGVSQSPRYKVAKRGQDVALRCDPISGHVSLFWYQQALGQGPEFLTYFQNEAQLDKSGLPSDRFFAERPEGSVSTLKIQRTQQEDSAVYLCASRSSPEEGQPQHFGDGTRLSIL.

The V call is TRBV7-2, the J call TRBJ2-3; 7 nucleotides agree with TRBD1. The CDR3 covers 13 residues. Germline V gene sequence: CDR1 SGHTA, CDR2 FQGNSA. J was trimmed by 5 bases and V by 5 bases; bases with no gene match: 4. In nucleotides, the CDR3 is TGTGCCAGCAGCGTACAGGGGAGAGATACGCAGTATTTT. Protein sequence: CASSVQGRDTQYF.

The chain is built from TRBV18 and TRBJ1-1, with 10 bases that match TRBD1. J gave up 1 base and V 6 bases, and 5 bases lay outside the gene matches. Looked up from germline, CDR1 is KGHSH and CDR2 is LQKENI. This CDR3 has 15 residues. CDR3 nucleotide sequence: TGTGCCAGCTCCCTCGGGACAGGGGCGAACACTGAAGCTTTCTTT. Translating it yields CASSLGTGANTEAFF.

This chain uses TRBV6-1 with TRBJ2-2; TRBD2 agrees at 9 bases. V lost 8 bases, J lost 6 bases, and 10 bases stayed unmatched. The CDR3 consists of 15 residues. From germline, CDR1 is MNHNS and CDR2 SASEGT. CDR3 amino acids: CASAAGTSIAGELFF. DNA for the CDR3: TGTGCCAGCGCCGCCGGGACTAGCATAGCCGGGGAGCTGTTTTTT.

The genes are TRBV7-2 and TRBJ2-7; D might be TRBD2 (7 bases). The CDR3 consists of 15 residues. Trimming left V 2 bases short and J 4 bases short, with 15 bases between. Germline V lookup: CDR1 SGHTA, CDR2 FQGNSA. The CDR3 DNA sequence: TGTGCCAGCAGCTTACTACCGGGGGGCCGGTACGAGCAGTACTTC. The encoded protein is CASSLLPGGRYEQYF.

In its sample, this clone was seen once. This chain links TRBV11-1 with TRBJ2-1; 9 bases are a match to TRBD1. Germline-derived CDR1 and CDR2 are SGHAT and FQDESV (reference sequence). The CDR3 totals 17 residues. V lost 4 bases, J lost 0 bases, and 7 bases stayed unmatched. CDR3: CASSSGGQGGSYNEQFF. The DNA for the CDR3 is TGTGCCAGCAGCTCAGGGGGACAGGGCGGCTCCTACAATGAGCAGTTCTTC. Filled out from reference TRBV11-1 and TRBJ2-1, the complete variable domain reads EAEVAQSPRYKITEKSQAVAFWCDPISGHATLYWYRQILGQGPELLVQFQDESVVDDSQLPKDRFSAERLKGVDSTLKIQPAELGDSAMYLCASSSGGQGGSYNEQFFGPGTRLTVL.